The 2 T cell receptor beta chains presented below share a single source sample, sequenced in a study of T cell clonotyping in hematopoietic cell transplantation. The time point denotes: recipient sample about 28 days before transplant, after cytoreduction. The assay was immunoSEQ multiplex PCR, and TCRdb's table has in-frame clones only and misses some. The sample shows around 5,000 clones, about 34% of them seen only once. Sequenced material: peripheral blood mononuclear cells, taken before stem cell transplant. The origin of the receptors is a man aged 45-60 years with myelofibrosis. Some clones in this sample may be carry-over from other donors' samples.

The chain carries TRBV6-1 and TRBJ1-5; D perhaps matches TRBD1 (6 bases). CDR3 length equals 13 residues. V lost 4 bases, J lost 12 bases, and 16 bases lay in between. Germline V gene data show CDR1 as MNHNS and CDR2 as SASEGT. The CDR3 loop reads CASSAGTRQNQHF. CDR3 DNA: TGTGCCAGCAGTGCCGGGACACGCCAAAACCAGCATTTT.

This clone was seen a few times. The chain employs TRBV9 and TRBJ2-5, with 7 bases lining up with TRBD2. The CDR3 totals 14 residues. Germline CDR1 SGDLS, CDR2 YYNGEE. Trimming cost V 2 bases and J 4 bases; bases outside gene matches: 5. The DNA for the CDR3 is TGTGCCAGCAGCGTTGGCGGGGAGGGAGAGACCCAGTACTTC. Amino acid sequence: CASSVGGEGETQYF.